The 22 T cell receptor beta chains presented below share a single source sample, sequenced in a study of shared clonotypes between healthy human individuals. Repertoires were generated with immunoSEQ multiplex PCR, while TCRdb's copy carries only in-frame clones and drops some. In the table there are more than 2,000,000 clones, roughly 92% of which are singletons. Sequencing used naive CD4+ T cells sorted from blood. The subset: CD45RA+ positively selected. These receptors all come from a man aged 18 to 35 in good health.

The chain links TRBV9 to TRBJ2-7; 7 nucleotides agree with TRBD2. Unmatched junction bases numbered 10, after V lost 4 bases and J lost 3 bases. Germline V gives CDR1 SGDLS, CDR2 YYNGEE. This CDR3 has 15 residues. The CDR3 here is CASSPRLLADYEQYF. DNA for the CDR3: TGTGCCAGCAGCCCCCGATTGCTAGCGGACTACGAGCAGTACTTC.

The J gene is TRBJ1-4, the V gene TRBV10-3, with a tentative D call TRBD1 (6 bases). This CDR3 has 18 amino acids. The V end lost 4 bases, the J end lost 0 bases, and 18 bases lay between the germline ends. Germline V gives CDR1 ENHRY, CDR2 SYGVKD. The CDR3 loop reads CAISALGAGAATNEKLFF. The DNA of the CDR3 is TGTGCCATCAGTGCACTTGGGGCAGGGGCCGCAACTAATGAAAAACTGTTTTTT.

The genes are TRBV19 and TRBJ2-2; D gene unclear. V lost 7 bases and J 6 bases, leaving 6 bases between the germline ends. The germline V gene encodes CDR1 LNHDA and CDR2 SQIVND (reference sequence). This CDR3 has 11 amino acids. The CDR3, as DNA: TGTGCCAGTAAGCGCGCCGGGGAGCTGTTTTTT. It is translated as CASKRAGELFF.

The chain combines TRBV4-1 with TRBJ1-2; D is undetermined. Per the germline V gene, CDR1 is MGHRA and CDR2 is YSYEKL. The CDR3 spans 14 residues. V was cut by 0 bases and J by 4 bases, with 9 bases left in between. CDR3 nucleotide sequence: TGCGCCAGCAGCCAAGATAGACAATTCTATGGCTACACCTTC. Translated: CASSQDRQFYGYTF.

The CDR3: CASRKSGGGLTTLFF. CDR3 bases: TGTGCCAGCCGTAAATCTGGCGGGGGGCTAACCACGCTGTTTTTT. The chain couples TRBV2 to TRBJ2-2; 8 bases align to TRBD2. V trimming: 8 bases; J trimming: 13 bases; junction bases outside the gene matches: 18. CDR1 and CDR2 (germline): SNHLY, FYNNEI. This CDR3 contains 15 residues.

This rearrangement joins TRBV19 to TRBJ1-1; 7 bases are a match to TRBD1. CDR1 is LNHDA, CDR2 SQIVND, per germline (reference sequence). The CDR3 runs to 15 residues. Germline trimming cut 7 bases from V and 1 base from J; bases unmatched to any gene: 9. The CDR3 reads CASTPGQLTNTEAFF. CDR3 bases: TGTGCCAGTACCCCGGGACAGCTTACGAACACTGAAGCTTTCTTT.

This clone was recorded only once. Different DNA sequences within this sample yield the same CDR3. J is TRBJ2-7 and V is TRBV5-1; D is undetermined. Germline CDR1 SGHRS, CDR2 YFSETQ. Trimming cost V 0 bases and J 3 bases, with 4 bases left between them. This CDR3 has 12 residues. CDR3 loop: CASSLVGYEQYF. CDR3 DNA sequence: TGCGCCAGCAGCTTGGTTGGCTACGAGCAGTACTTC. The whole variable domain, remainder taken from reference TRBV5-1 and TRBJ2-7, is KAGVTQTPRYLIKTRGQQVTLSCSPISGHRSVSWYQQTPGQGLQFLFEYFSETQRNKGNFPGRFSGRQFSNSRSEMNVSTLELGDSALYLCASSLVGYEQYFGPGTRLTVT.

Of note for this clone: Other DNA sequences in the same sample also yield this CDR3. The chain uses TRBV7-2 and TRBJ2-5; D gene uncertain. This CDR3 comprises 11 residues. Deletions cut 5 bases from V and 5 bases from J, with 6 bases between. Per the germline V gene, CDR1 is SGHTA and CDR2 is FQGNSA. CDR3 in amino acids: CASSLLETQYF. CDR3 in DNA: TGTGCCAGCAGCCTTTTGGAGACCCAGTACTTC.

This clone came up once. This chain links TRBV15 with TRBJ1-3; 7 bases fit TRBD1. Germline CDR1 reads LNHNV; CDR2 reads YYDKDF (reference sequence). CDR3 length equals 17 residues. Trimming cost V 1 base and J 3 bases; bases outside gene matches: 9. The CDR3: CATSRGLLQGGGNTIYF. The CDR3 bases are TGTGCCACCAGCAGAGGTCTCCTTCAGGGGGGTGGAAACACCATATATTTT. Full variable domain (outside the CDR3, taken from reference TRBV15 and TRBJ1-3): DAMVIQNPRYQVTQFGKPVTLSCSQTLNHNVMYWYQQKSSQAPKLLFHYYDKDFNNEADTPDNFQSRRPNTSFCFLDIRSPGLGDTAMYLCATSRGLLQGGGNTIYFGEGSWLTVV.

The count of this clone is one. The chain recombines TRBV23-1 with TRBJ1-1; TRBD1 is a possible D gene (6 bases). TRBV23-1 is labeled an ORF, and its function is uncertain. The CDR3 has 16 amino acids. Between the trimmed V and J ends, which lost 4 bases and 4 bases, there was a span of 19 bases. The CDR3 sequence is CASSPHTGRRITEAFF. CDR3 DNA sequence: TGCGCCAGCAGTCCCCACACAGGGAGGCGTATCACTGAAGCTTTCTTT.

The chain links TRBV19 to TRBJ2-5; D may correspond to TRBD1 or TRBD2 (6 bases each). Trimming took off 5 bases at V and 2 bases at J, with 15 bases between the two ends. This CDR3 has 15 residues. Germline-derived CDR1 and CDR2 are LNHDA and SQIVND (reference sequence). This chain's CDR3 is CASSPRGGWQETQYF. In nucleotides, the CDR3 is TGTGCCAGTAGTCCACGAGGGGGGTGGCAAGAGACCCAGTACTTC. The variable domain in full, with the rest retrieved from reference TRBV19 and TRBJ2-5, is DGGITQSPKYLFRKEGQNVTLSCEQNLNHDAMYWYRQDPGQGLRLIYYSQIVNDFQKGDIAEGYSVSREKKESFPLTVTSAQKNPTAFYLCASSPRGGWQETQYFGPGTRLLVL.

Here the CDR3 reads CASSLLGLLYEQYF. The DNA for the CDR3 is TGTGCCAGCAGTTTGTTGGGACTTCTCTACGAGCAGTACTTC. The V gene is TRBV28, the J gene TRBJ2-7; TRBD2 might be the D (6 bases). V was pared by 3 bases and J by 3 bases, with 12 bases between. This CDR3 has 14 residues. CDR1 is MDHEN and CDR2 is SYDVKM in the germline V gene.

V usage is TRBV6-5 and J usage is TRBJ2-7, with D perhaps matching TRBD1 (5 bases). This CDR3 is 14 amino acids long. V was shortened by 5 bases and J by 6 bases, with 17 bases between the two germline ends. Germline values: CDR1 MNHEY, CDR2 SVGAGI. CDR3 residues: CASSPSQGVGEQYF. Written as DNA, the CDR3 is TGTGCCAGCAGTCCGAGCCAAGGGGTCGGCGAGCAGTACTTC.

The rearrangement uses TRBV28 and TRBJ2-5, with TRBD1 matching over 9 bases. This CDR3 contains 16 residues. With 5 bases clipped from V and 7 bases from J, the junction kept 14 bases outside the gene matches. The V gene's germline CDR1 is MDHEN and CDR2 SYDVKM. The chain's CDR3 is CASSVTGTGTFSTQYF. DNA for the CDR3: TGTGCCAGCAGTGTCACCGGGACAGGGACGTTTTCGACCCAGTACTTC.

Worth noting for this clone: This same CDR3 is encoded by further DNA sequences in the sample. This chain links TRBV18 with TRBJ1-1, with a weak D call TRBD1 (5 bases). This CDR3 has 13 amino acids. Germline CDR1 KGHSH, CDR2 LQKENI. The V end lost 6 bases, the J end lost 2 bases, and 10 bases lay between the germline ends. The CDR3 nucleotides read TGTGCCAGCTCCCTTGACAGAAACACTGAAGCTTTCTTT. Encoded protein: CASSLDRNTEAFF. The variable domain in full, completed from reference TRBV18 and TRBJ1-1, reads NAGVMQNPRHLVRRRGQEARLRCSPMKGHSHVYWYRQLPEEGLKFMVYLQKENIIDESGMPKERFSAEFPKEGPSILRIQQVVRGDSAAYFCASSLDRNTEAFFGQGTRLTVV.

This sequence joins TRBV6-1 and TRBJ1-1; D is uncertain. Trimming pared 3 bases from V and 1 base from J, leaving 9 bases between. The CDR3 consists of 14 residues. CDR1 is MNHNS and CDR2 is SASEGT in the germline V gene. The CDR3 DNA reads as TGTGCCAGCAGTGATGGCCGGAGGAACACTGAAGCTTTCTTT. Its translation is CASSDGRRNTEAFF.

The chain is built from TRBV9 and TRBJ2-1, with TRBD2 matching over 7 bases. This CDR3 has 16 residues. Germline loops: CDR1 SGDLS, CDR2 YYNGEE. The J segment lost 4 bases and the V segment lost 1 base, leaving 8 bases of the junction unmatched. This CDR3 is CASSVRSSGGYNEQFF. DNA of the CDR3: TGTGCCAGCAGCGTAAGGTCTAGCGGAGGTTACAATGAGCAGTTCTTC. Full variable domain (rest looked up from reference TRBV9 and TRBJ2-1): DSGVTQTPKHLITATGQRVTLRCSPRSGDLSVYWYQQSLDQGLQFLIQYYNGEERAKGNILERFSAQQFPDLHSELNLSSLELGDSALYFCASSVRSSGGYNEQFFGPGTRLTVL.

This sequence joins TRBV7-8 and TRBJ2-1; 9 bases match TRBD1. After removal of 5 bases from V and 5 bases from J, the junction contained 7 bases not matched to a gene. Germline CDR1 reads SGHVS; CDR2 reads FQNEAQ. The CDR3 sequence is 15 residues long. DNA for the CDR3: TGTGCCAGCAGCCCTACAGGGGGCCAAAACAATGAGCAGTTCTTC. This translates into CASSPTGGQNNEQFF.

In regard to this clone: The sample has other DNA sequences that encode this CDR3 too. The rearrangement uses TRBV7-2 and TRBJ2-1, with D uncertain. Germline CDR1 SGHTA, CDR2 FQGNSA. The CDR3 is 13 residues long. V was cut by 1 base and J by 3 bases, with 4 bases left in between. The CDR3, as DNA: TGTGCCAGCAGCTTAGTCGGCTACAATGAGCAGTTCTTC. It is translated as CASSLVGYNEQFF.

The chain links TRBV19 to TRBJ2-2; no clear D gene. The V end lost 2 bases, the J end lost 5 bases, and 9 bases lay between the germline ends. The CDR3 runs to 14 residues. Germline V lookup: CDR1 LNHDA, CDR2 SQIVND (reference sequence). The CDR3 coding sequence is TGTGCCAGTAGTATAAAGGGATGGACCGGGGAGCTGTTTTTT. Amino acids: CASSIKGWTGELFF.

The chain carries TRBV29-1 and TRBJ1-2; the D is unclear. The germline gives CDR1 SQVTM, CDR2 ANQGSEA. The V end was cut by 2 bases, the J end by 4 bases, with 8 bases between. The CDR3 consists of 12 residues. CDR3 loop: CSVESHAYGYTF. The CDR3 coding sequence is TGCAGCGTTGAAAGTCACGCCTATGGCTACACCTTC.

The gene calls are TRBV7-9 and TRBJ2-7, with 8 bases fitting TRBD1. The V gene end was trimmed by 5 bases and the J gene end by 6 bases; junction bases not matched to a gene: 12. Germline V lookup: CDR1 SEHNR, CDR2 FQNEAQ (reference sequence). This CDR3 comprises 15 residues. For the CDR3, the DNA is TGTGCCAGCAGCCGGCGCGAGACAGGGGCGAGCGAGCAGTACTTC. This encodes CASSRRETGASEQYF.